This is a list of T cell receptor beta chains from one sample in a study of T cell responses to AZD1222 COVID-19 vaccine. Assay used: immunoSEQ multiplex PCR; TCRdb lists only in-frame clones, some missing. The top ten hold about 17% of the sample, which has around 130,000 clones, about 88% seen once. Sequenced material: peripheral blood, taken on day 0 of MenACWY control vaccination. The receptors were sampled from an adult in good health. Each CDR3 is given with its conserved first and last residue. A D gene is named only where the DNA matches it firmly. Some rows mark clone size as missing; the rest say once, few, many or name a class of expanded clone.

clone size,J gene,V gene,D gene,CDR3 protein,CDR3 DNA
-,TRBJ1-5,TRBV10-3,-,CAISEGLGQGNQPQHF,TGTGCCATCAGTGAGGGTCTTGGACAAGGGAATCAGCCCCAGCATTTT
-,TRBJ2-7,TRBV5-1,TRBD1,CASSGTGGGYEQYF,TGCGCCAGCAGCGGGACAGGGGGCGGCTACGAGCAGTACTTC
-,TRBJ1-5,TRBV2,-,CASSDGRGSNQPQHF,TGTGCCAGCAGTGATGGGAGAGGGAGCAATCAGCCCCAGCATTTT
-,TRBJ1-3,TRBV28,-,CASYYRNTIYF,TGTGCCAGCTACTATAGAAACACCATATATTTT
-,TRBJ1-5,TRBV21-1,-,CASSKVMGNSGNQPQHF,TGTGCCAGCAGCAAAGTAATGGGGAATTCAGGCAATCAGCCCCAGCATTTT
-,TRBJ1-2,TRBV5-1,-,CASSLDSFNYGYTF,TGCGCCAGCAGCCTGGACAGCTTTAACTATGGCTACACCTTC
-,TRBJ2-2,TRBV9,-,CASSEYSGELFF,TGTGCCAGCAGCGAGTACTCTGGGGAGCTGTTTTTT
-,TRBJ2-7,TRBV19,-,CASSINRDSTSGQYF,TGTGCCAGTAGTATTAACAGGGATTCCACCTCGGGGCAGTACTTC
few,TRBJ1-6,TRBV7-8,-,CASSFAVVHSPLHF,TGTGCCAGCAGCTTTGCGGTTGTTCATTCACCCCTCCACTTT
once,TRBJ1-2,TRBV9,-,CASSPGLGANYGYTF,TGTGCCAGCAGCCCCGGACTGGGAGCTAACTATGGCTACACCTTC
-,TRBJ2-7,TRBV19,TRBD2,CASSMAGVTYEQYF,TGTGCCAGTAGTATGGCGGGAGTGACCTACGAGCAGTACTTC
-,TRBJ1-1,TRBV18,-,CASSPPESRAAFF,TGTGCCAGCTCACCACCTGAGTCAAGGGCGGCTTTCTTT
-,TRBJ2-2,TRBV5-1,-,CASSLQGLNTGELFF,TGCGCCAGCAGCTTGCAGGGGCTGAACACCGGGGAGCTGTTTTTT
-,TRBJ2-3,TRBV5-1,-,CASSLRAGDTQYF,TGCGCCAGCAGCTTGCGGGCGGGGGATACGCAGTATTTT
-,TRBJ2-3,TRBV19,-,CASSRTAIKGTDTQYF,TGTGCCAGTAGTAGAACAGCCATAAAGGGCACAGATACGCAGTATTTT
-,TRBJ1-2,TRBV7-8,TRBD1,CASSYGTGGTNYGYTF,TGTGCCAGCAGCTACGGGACAGGAGGCACTAACTATGGCTACACCTTC
-,TRBJ2-6,TRBV11-2,-,CASSLTGTGANVLTF,TGTGCCAGCAGCTTAACAGGGACCGGGGCCAACGTCCTGACTTTC
-,TRBJ2-2,TRBV7-9,TRBD1,CASRPGQGGIGELFF,TGTGCCAGCAGGCCCGGACAGGGGGGGATCGGGGAGCTGTTTTTT
-,TRBJ2-2,TRBV25-1,TRBD2,CASSDPGLAGDGELFF,TGTGCCAGCAGTGACCCCGGACTAGCGGGAGACGGGGAGCTGTTTTTT
-,TRBJ1-1,TRBV5-1,-,CASKTPTTEAFF,TGCGCCAGCAAAACACCGACTACTGAAGCTTTCTTT
-,TRBJ1-1,TRBV3-1/TRBV3-2,-,CASSPYRAVLMNTEAFF,TGTGCCAGCAGCCCCTACAGGGCGGTATTAATGAACACTGAAGCTTTCTTT
-,TRBJ2-2,TRBV30,-,CAWSVRAARAGELFF,TGTGCCTGGAGTGTCCGGGCCGCCCGGGCCGGGGAGCTGTTTTTT
-,TRBJ2-7,TRBV6-5,-,CASSFRTGTVYEQYF,TGTGCCAGCAGTTTTAGGACCGGGACGGTCTACGAGCAGTACTTC
-,TRBJ2-1,TRBV4-1,TRBD2,CASSQDDERDYNEQFF,TGCGCCAGCAGCCAAGATGACGAGCGGGACTACAATGAGCAGTTCTTC
-,TRBJ2-7,TRBV5-1,-,CASSLAGQSYEQYF,TGCGCCAGCAGCTTGGCCGGGCAGTCCTACGAGCAGTACTTC
-,TRBJ2-3,TRBV20-1,-,CSARGTNTQYF,TGCAGTGCTAGAGGGACGAATACGCAGTATTTT
-,TRBJ2-5,TRBV10-3,TRBD2,CAISELARGGSETQYF,TGTGCCATCAGTGAGTTGGCGCGGGGGGGCTCGGAGACCCAGTACTTC
-,TRBJ2-4,TRBV21-1,-,CASSNPLRTSVAKNIQYF,TGTGCCAGCAGCAACCCTCTTCGGACATCCGTAGCCAAAAACATTCAGTACTTC
-,TRBJ1-6,TRBV18,-,CASSPGVDSPLHF,TGTGCCAGCTCACCAGGGGTGGATTCACCCCTCCACTTT
-,TRBJ1-4,TRBV15,-,CATSRDPQQGSKLFF,TGTGCCACCAGCAGAGATCCCCAACAGGGATCAAAACTGTTTTTT
-,TRBJ2-7,TRBV5-1,-,CASSLGGVQSYEQYF,TGCGCCAGCAGCTTGGGCGGGGTCCAGAGCTACGAGCAGTACTTC
-,TRBJ1-6,TRBV6-1,-,CASSEVPRTVSSYNSPLHF,TGTGCCAGCAGTGAAGTACCACGGACGGTGAGCTCCTATAATTCACCCCTCCACTTT
-,TRBJ1-6,TRBV5-1,-,CASSLGDYNSPLHF,TGCGCCAGCAGCTTGGGGGACTATAATTCACCCCTCCACTTT